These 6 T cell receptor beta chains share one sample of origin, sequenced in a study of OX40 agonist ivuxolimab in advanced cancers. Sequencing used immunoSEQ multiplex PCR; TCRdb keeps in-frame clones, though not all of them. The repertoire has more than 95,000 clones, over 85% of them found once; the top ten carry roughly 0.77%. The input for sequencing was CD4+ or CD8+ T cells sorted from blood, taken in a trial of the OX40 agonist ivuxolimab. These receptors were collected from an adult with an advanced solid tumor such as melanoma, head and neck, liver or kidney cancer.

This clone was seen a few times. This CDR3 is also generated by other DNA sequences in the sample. The CDR3 sequence: CASSLNTEAFF. The CDR3 nucleotides read TGTGCCAGCAGCCTAAACACTGAAGCTTTCTTT. The V and J genes are TRBV5-6 and TRBJ1-1; D is undetermined. Germline V gene lookup returns CDR1 SGHDT and CDR2 YYEEEE. Trimming cost V 4 bases and J 2 bases, with 3 bases left between them. This CDR3 contains 11 residues.

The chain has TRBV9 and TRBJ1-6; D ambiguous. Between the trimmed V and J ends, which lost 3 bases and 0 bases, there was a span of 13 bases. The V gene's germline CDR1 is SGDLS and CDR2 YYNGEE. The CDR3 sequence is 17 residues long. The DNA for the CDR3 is TGTGCCAGCAGCGCTAAGGGCAGCAGCTCCTATAATTCACCCCTCCACTTT. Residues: CASSAKGSSSYNSPLHF.

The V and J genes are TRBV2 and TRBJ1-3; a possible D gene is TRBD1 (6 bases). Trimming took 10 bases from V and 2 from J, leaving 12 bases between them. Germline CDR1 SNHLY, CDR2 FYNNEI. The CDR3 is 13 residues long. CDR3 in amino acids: CAISRTAGNTIYF. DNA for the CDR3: TGTGCCATATCTCGGACAGCTGGAAACACCATATATTTT.

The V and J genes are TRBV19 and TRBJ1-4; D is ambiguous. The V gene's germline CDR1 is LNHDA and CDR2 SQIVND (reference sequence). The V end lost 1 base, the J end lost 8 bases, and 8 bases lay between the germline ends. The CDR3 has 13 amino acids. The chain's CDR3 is CASSIGTGEKLFF. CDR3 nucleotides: TGTGCCAGTAGTATAGGGACGGGCGAAAAACTGTTTTTT. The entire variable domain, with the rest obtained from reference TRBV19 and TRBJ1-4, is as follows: DGGITQSPKYLFRKEGQNVTLSCEQNLNHDAMYWYRQDPGQGLRLIYYSQIVNDFQKGDIAEGYSVSREKKESFPLTVTSAQKNPTAFYLCASSIGTGEKLFFGSGTQLSVL.

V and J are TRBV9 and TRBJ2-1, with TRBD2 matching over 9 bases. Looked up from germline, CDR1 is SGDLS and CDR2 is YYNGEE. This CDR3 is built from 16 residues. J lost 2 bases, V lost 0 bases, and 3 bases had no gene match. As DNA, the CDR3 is TGTGCCAGCAGCGTAGAGACTAGCGGTACCTACAATGAGCAGTTCTTC. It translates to CASSVETSGTYNEQFF.

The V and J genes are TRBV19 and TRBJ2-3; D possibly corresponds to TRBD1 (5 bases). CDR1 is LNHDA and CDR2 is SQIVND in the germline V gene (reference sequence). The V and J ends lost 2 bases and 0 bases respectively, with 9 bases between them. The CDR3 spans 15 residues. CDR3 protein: CASSIRGGSTDTQYF. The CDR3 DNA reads TGTGCCAGTAGTATAAGGGGCGGCAGCACAGATACGCAGTATTTT.